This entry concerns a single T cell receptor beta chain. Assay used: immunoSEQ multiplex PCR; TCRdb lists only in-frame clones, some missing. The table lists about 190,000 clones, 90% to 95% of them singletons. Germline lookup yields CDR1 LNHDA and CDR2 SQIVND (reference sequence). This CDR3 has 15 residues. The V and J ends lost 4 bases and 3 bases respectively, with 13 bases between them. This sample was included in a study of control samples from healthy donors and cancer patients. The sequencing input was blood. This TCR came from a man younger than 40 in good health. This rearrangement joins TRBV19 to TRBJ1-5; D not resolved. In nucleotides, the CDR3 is TGTGCCAGTAGTACCGGTCCAGCGACCAATCAGCCCCAGCATTTT. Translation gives CASSTGPATNQPQHF.